These 23 T cell receptor beta chains were sequenced from one sample in a study of blood T cell repertoires in COVID-19. Sequenced by immunoSEQ multiplex PCR; TCRdb stores in-frame clones only, minus some. Of 65,000 to 100,000 clones in the sample, about 82% were seen once. Sample: peripheral blood. The origin of the receptors is a woman of 80 years or more with acute or convalescent COVID-19.

The gene calls are TRBV6-6 and TRBJ1-2; TRBD1 matches 10 bases. J was trimmed by 5 bases and V by 6 bases; bases with no gene match: 3. Germline V lookup: CDR1 MNHNY, CDR2 SVGAGI (reference sequence). The CDR3 is 13 amino acids. The CDR3 loop reads CASSQDRGYGYTF. The CDR3 DNA follows: TGTGCCAGCAGCCAGGACAGGGGGTATGGCTACACCTTC.

CDR3 nucleotides: TGTGCCAGCAGCTTCCCTCAGGGGAGGAACACTGAAGCTTTCTTT. Its translation: CASSFPQGRNTEAFF. This chain joins TRBV7-8 and TRBJ1-1, with D perhaps TRBD1 (6 bases). CDR3 size: 15 residues. Germline-derived CDR1 and CDR2 are SGHVS and FQNEAQ. V lost 3 bases and J 1 base, leaving 12 bases between the germline ends.

The CDR3 is CSVKPGGQGSYGYTF. The CDR3 nucleotides read TGCAGCGTGAAGCCGGGGGGACAGGGGTCCTATGGCTACACCTTC. The chain is built from TRBV29-1 and TRBJ1-2, with 10 nucleotides matching TRBD1. CDR1 and CDR2 from the germline V gene are SQVTM and ANQGSEA. Trimming took 6 bases from V and 4 from J; bases not matched to a gene: 11. CDR3 length: 15 amino acids. Full variable domain (missing parts from reference TRBV29-1 and TRBJ1-2): SAVISQKPSRDICQRGTSLTIQCQVDSQVTMMFWYRQQPGQSLTLIATANQGSEATYESGFVIDKFPISRPNLTFSTLTVSNMSPEDSSIYLCSVKPGGQGSYGYTFGSGTRLTVV.

On this clone itself: This sample also contains other DNA sequences that code for the same CDR3. This rearrangement joins TRBV7-3 to TRBJ2-3; no reliable D call. The V end was cut by 6 bases, the J end by 2 bases, with 12 bases between. The CDR3 runs to 14 residues. Germline CDR1 and CDR2: SGHTA and FQGTGA. CDR3 sequence: CASSLDGDTDTQYF. The DNA for the CDR3 is TGTGCCAGCAGTTTAGACGGAGACACAGATACGCAGTATTTT.

In DNA form, the CDR3 reads TGTGCCAGCAGCCCGGTCATGACCCTGGGACAGGGCCAGACTGGGGCCAACGTCCTGACTTTC. Protein product: CASSPVMTLGQGQTGANVLTF. The chain recombines TRBV4-2 with TRBJ2-6; 9 bases fit TRBD1. Germline loops: CDR1 LGHNA, CDR2 YNFKEQ. J was trimmed by 2 bases and V by 4 bases; bases with no gene match: 18. This CDR3 spans 21 amino acids.

CDR3 protein: CASSLGGGAGTDTQYF. CDR3 DNA: TGTGCCAGCAGCTTGGGGGGGGGCGCTGGCACAGATACGCAGTATTTT. The chain couples TRBV5-4 to TRBJ2-3, with D possibly TRBD2 on 7 matching bases. V lost 0 bases and J lost 1, with 12 bases in between. CDR3 length: 16 residues. Germline V gene lookup returns CDR1 SGHNT and CDR2 YYREEE (reference sequence). The full variable domain, completed using reference TRBV5-4 and TRBJ2-3, is ETGVTQSPTHLIKTRGQQVTLRCSSQSGHNTVSWYQQALGQGPQFIFQYYREEENGRGNFPPRFSGLQFPNYSSELNVNALELDDSALYLCASSLGGGAGTDTQYFGPGTRLTVL.

J is TRBJ2-3 and V is TRBV6-4, with D perhaps matching TRBD2 (5 bases). Germline loops: CDR1 MRHNA, CDR2 SNTAGT. The CDR3 sequence is 12 residues long. Deletions cut 2 bases from V and 12 bases from J, with 12 bases between. This CDR3 is CASSDPAGTQYF. The CDR3 DNA sequence: TGTGCCAGCAGTGACCCTGCGGGTACACAGTATTTT.

This clone was recorded only once. The CDR3 DNA sequence: TGTGCCAGCAGTTTTAGCGCCACTAGCACAGATACGCAGTATTTT. This codes for CASSFSATSTDTQYF. This chain links TRBV27 with TRBJ2-3; a possible D gene is TRBD2 (5 bases). Germline lookup yields CDR1 MNHEY and CDR2 SMNVEV (reference sequence). Trimming cost V 3 bases and J 0 bases, with 10 bases left between them. The CDR3 totals 15 residues.

The gene calls are TRBV25-1 and TRBJ2-5; TRBD1 aligns across 8 bases. The junction had 5 bases not matched to a gene; V was cut back by 0 bases and J by 5 bases. CDR3 length: 15 amino acids. Germline V gene lookup returns CDR1 MGHDK and CDR2 SYGVNS. This chain's CDR3 is CASSEYQGARETQYF. CDR3 DNA: TGTGCCAGCAGTGAATACCAGGGGGCGCGGGAGACCCAGTACTTC. Based on the CDR3 plus reference TRBV25-1 and TRBJ2-5, the full variable domain is EADIYQTPRYLVIGTGKKITLECSQTMGHDKMYWYQQDPGMELHLIHYSYGVNSTEKGDLSSESTVSRIRTEHFPLTLESARPSHTSQYLCASSEYQGARETQYFGPGTRLLVL.

The genes are TRBV10-3 and TRBJ1-2; 11 nucleotides line up with TRBD1. This CDR3 spans 16 amino acids. CDR1 is ENHRY and CDR2 is SYGVKD in the germline V gene. The junction had 6 bases not matched to a gene; V was cut back by 6 bases and J by 0 bases. The CDR3 coding sequence is TGTGCCATCAGGCCGGGACAGGGGGTCACTAACTATGGCTACACCTTC. This encodes CAIRPGQGVTNYGYTF.

The genes are TRBV4-3 and TRBJ1-4, with TRBD1 matching over 8 bases. The germline gives CDR1 LGHNA, CDR2 YSLEER. V dropped 4 bases and J dropped 6; count of bases not matched to a gene: 7. The CDR3 spans 15 residues. The CDR3 nucleotides read TGCGCCAGCAGCCCCACAGGGGGTCTCGATGAAAAACTGTTTTTT. This translates into CASSPTGGLDEKLFF.

The chain uses TRBV11-3 and TRBJ1-1; 9 bases fit TRBD1. Looked up from germline, CDR1 is SGHNT and CDR2 is YENEEA. J gave up 1 base and V 6 bases, and 9 bases lay outside the gene matches. The CDR3 spans 16 residues. The DNA for the CDR3 is TGTGCCAGCAGGAAAAAACAGGGGGCGCGGAACACTGAAGCTTTCTTT. Residues: CASRKKQGARNTEAFF.

The rearrangement uses TRBV5-1 and TRBJ1-2, with 7 nucleotides matching TRBD1. The CDR3 is 15 amino acids. CDR1 and CDR2 from the germline V gene are SGHRS and YFSETQ. After removal of 6 bases from V and 2 bases from J, the junction contained 10 bases not matched to a gene. The CDR3 reads CASTPFTGDNYGYTF. In nucleotides, the CDR3 is TGCGCCAGCACTCCCTTTACAGGGGACAACTATGGCTACACCTTC.

The V call is TRBV9, the J call TRBJ2-2; 7 bases agree with TRBD2. Germline loops: CDR1 SGDLS, CDR2 YYNGEE. This CDR3 contains 15 residues. The ends lost 0 bases at V and 5 bases at J; junction bases unmatched: 4. CDR3 DNA: TGTGCCAGCAGCGTAGGTAGCGGGCCTACCGGGGAGCTGTTTTTT. Its protein product is CASSVGSGPTGELFF. The complete variable domain, with remaining parts taken from reference TRBV9 and TRBJ2-2, reads DSGVTQTPKHLITATGQRVTLRCSPRSGDLSVYWYQQSLDQGLQFLIQYYNGEERAKGNILERFSAQQFPDLHSELNLSSLELGDSALYFCASSVGSGPTGELFFGEGSRLTVL.

V usage is TRBV2 and J usage is TRBJ2-1; tentatively, D is TRBD2 (5 bases). V shed 4 bases and J shed 2 bases, with 9 bases lying between them. The CDR3 totals 14 residues. Germline loops: CDR1 SNHLY, CDR2 FYNNEI. CDR3 sequence reads: CASSGDGAYNEQFF. Written as DNA, the CDR3 is TGTGCCAGCAGTGGCGACGGGGCCTACAATGAGCAGTTCTTC.

This sequence joins TRBV28 and TRBJ1-1; D call uncertain. The CDR3 spans 11 residues. Trimming took off 8 bases at V and 6 bases at J, with 10 bases between the two ends. The germline V gene encodes CDR1 MDHEN and CDR2 SYDVKM. In nucleotides, the CDR3 is TGTGCCAGCGGCGGTGGCCCTGAAGCTTTCTTT. Its translation is CASGGGPEAFF.

The V call is TRBV7-8, the J call TRBJ1-1; TRBD1 matches 9 bases. The CDR3 loop spans 15 amino acids. Germline trimming cut 5 bases from V and 3 bases from J; bases unmatched to any gene: 7. Germline CDR1 is SGHVS and CDR2 is FQNEAQ. CDR3 DNA sequence: TGTGCCAGCAGCCCGCAGACAGGGGGGGACACTGAAGCTTTCTTT. Translating gives CASSPQTGGDTEAFF.

The CDR3 reads CASSQRAAGASTYNEQFF. The CDR3, as DNA: TGTGCCAGTAGCCAGCGGGCAGCGGGGGCTTCTACCTACAATGAGCAGTTCTTC. J is TRBJ2-1 and V is TRBV19; 8 nucleotides line up with TRBD2. Germline trimming cut 6 bases from V and 2 bases from J; bases unmatched to any gene: 15. The CDR3 sequence is 18 residues long. Germline V CDR1 and CDR2: LNHDA, SQIVND (reference sequence). Filled out from reference TRBV19 and TRBJ2-1, the complete variable domain reads DGGITQSPKYLFRKEGQNVTLSCEQNLNHDAMYWYRQDPGQGLRLIYYSQIVNDFQKGDIAEGYSVSREKKESFPLTVTSAQKNPTAFYLCASSQRAAGASTYNEQFFGPGTRLTVL.

In its sample, this clone was seen a few times. The CDR3 sequence is CASNEQGSGANVLTF. CDR3 DNA sequence: TGTGCCAGCAACGAACAGGGATCTGGGGCCAACGTCCTGACTTTC. The V gene is TRBV6-5, the J gene TRBJ2-6; TRBD1 might be the D (6 bases). The V gene lost 7 bases and the J gene lost 1 base, with 11 bases spanning the gap. CDR1 is MNHEY, CDR2 SVGAGI, per germline. CDR3 size: 15 residues.

V is TRBV6-5 and J is TRBJ2-7; 9 bases align to TRBD2. This CDR3 is built from 14 residues. The germline gives CDR1 MNHEY, CDR2 SVGAGI. V lost 6 bases to trimming and J lost 2 bases; unmatched junction nucleotides: 5. CDR3: CASRVSGGPYEQYF. In nucleotides, the CDR3 is TGTGCCAGCAGGGTGAGCGGGGGGCCCTACGAGCAGTACTTC.

The chain's CDR3 is CASSLGAGGRETQYF. DNA for the CDR3: TGTGCCAGCAGCTTAGGAGCGGGGGGGCGGGAGACCCAGTACTTC. The genes are TRBV7-6 and TRBJ2-5; 10 bases match TRBD2. This CDR3 has 15 residues. The germline CDR1 and CDR2 sequences are SGHVS and FNYEAQ. V was pared by 1 base and J by 5 bases, with 4 bases of the junction left unmatched.

This rearrangement joins TRBV2 to TRBJ1-2, with a tentative D call TRBD1 (6 bases). Germline V lookup: CDR1 SNHLY, CDR2 FYNNEI. V was shortened by 5 bases and J by 3 bases, with 13 bases between the two germline ends. The CDR3 runs to 14 residues. CDR3 nucleotides: TGTGCCAGCAGTTTGGACAGCACTGACTATGGCTACACCTTC. This encodes CASSLDSTDYGYTF.

In this sample, this clone turned up once. The chain combines TRBV5-6 with TRBJ1-6; TRBD1 matches 9 bases. The junction had 11 bases not matched to a gene; V was cut back by 0 bases and J by 10 bases. CDR3 length: 17 amino acids. CDR1 is SGHDT, CDR2 YYEEEE, per germline. The CDR3 sequence: CASSLDGTGRVRSPLHF. In DNA form, the CDR3 reads TGTGCCAGCAGCTTGGATGGGACAGGGCGAGTAAGGTCACCCCTCCACTTT.